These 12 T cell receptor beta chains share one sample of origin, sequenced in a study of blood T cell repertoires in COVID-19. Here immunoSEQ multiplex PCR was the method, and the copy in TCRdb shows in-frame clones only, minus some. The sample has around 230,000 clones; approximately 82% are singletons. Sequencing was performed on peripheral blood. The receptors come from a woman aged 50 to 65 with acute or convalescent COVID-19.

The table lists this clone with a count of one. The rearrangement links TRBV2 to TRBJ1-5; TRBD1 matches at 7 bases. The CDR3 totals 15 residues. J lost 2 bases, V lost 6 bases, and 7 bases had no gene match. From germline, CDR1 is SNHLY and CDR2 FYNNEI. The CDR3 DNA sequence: TGTGCCAGCAGAGCCACAGGGGACGGCAATCAGCCCCAGCATTTT. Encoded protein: CASRATGDGNQPQHF.

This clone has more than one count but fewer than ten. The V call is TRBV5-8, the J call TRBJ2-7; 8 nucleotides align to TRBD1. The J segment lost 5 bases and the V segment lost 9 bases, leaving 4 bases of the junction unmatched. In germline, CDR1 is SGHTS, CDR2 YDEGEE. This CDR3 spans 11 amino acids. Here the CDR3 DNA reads TGTGCCACAAGGGACAGGCACGAGCAGTACTTC. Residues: CATRDRHEQYF. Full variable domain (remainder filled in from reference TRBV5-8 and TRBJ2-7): EAGVTQSPTHLIKTRGQQATLRCSPISGHTSVYWYQQALGLGLQFLLWYDEGEERNRGNFPPRFSGRQFPNYSSELNVNALELEDSALYLCATRDRHEQYFGPGTRLTVT.

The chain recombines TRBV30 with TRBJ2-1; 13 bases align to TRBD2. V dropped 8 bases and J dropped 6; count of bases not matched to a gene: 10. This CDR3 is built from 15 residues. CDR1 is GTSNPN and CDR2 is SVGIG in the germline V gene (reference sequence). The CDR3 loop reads CAGRTSGRQCNEQFF. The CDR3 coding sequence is TGTGCCGGACGGACTAGCGGGAGACAGTGCAATGAGCAGTTCTTC.

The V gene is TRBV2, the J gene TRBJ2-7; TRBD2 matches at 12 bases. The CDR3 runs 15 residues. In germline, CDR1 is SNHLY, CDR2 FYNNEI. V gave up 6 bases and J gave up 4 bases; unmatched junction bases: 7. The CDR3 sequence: CASRRTSGTTYEQYF. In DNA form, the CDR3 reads TGTGCCAGCAGGAGGACTAGCGGGACTACGTACGAGCAGTACTTC.

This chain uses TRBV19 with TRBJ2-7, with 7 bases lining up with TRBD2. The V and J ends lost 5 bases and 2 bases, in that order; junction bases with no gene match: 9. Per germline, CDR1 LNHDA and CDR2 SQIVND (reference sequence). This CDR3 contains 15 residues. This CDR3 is CASSWEGAGPYEQYF. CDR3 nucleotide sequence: TGTGCCAGTAGTTGGGAGGGCGCGGGGCCCTACGAGCAGTACTTC. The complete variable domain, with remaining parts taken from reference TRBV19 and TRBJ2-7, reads DGGITQSPKYLFRKEGQNVTLSCEQNLNHDAMYWYRQDPGQGLRLIYYSQIVNDFQKGDIAEGYSVSREKKESFPLTVTSAQKNPTAFYLCASSWEGAGPYEQYFGPGTRLTVT.

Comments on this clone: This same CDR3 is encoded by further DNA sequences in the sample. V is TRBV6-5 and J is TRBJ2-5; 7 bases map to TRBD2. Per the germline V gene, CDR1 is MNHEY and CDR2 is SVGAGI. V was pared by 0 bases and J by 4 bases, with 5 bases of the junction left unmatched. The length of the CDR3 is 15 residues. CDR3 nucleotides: TGTGCCAGCAGTTACTCTCGTGGGGGGGGAGAGACCCAGTACTTC. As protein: CASSYSRGGGETQYF.

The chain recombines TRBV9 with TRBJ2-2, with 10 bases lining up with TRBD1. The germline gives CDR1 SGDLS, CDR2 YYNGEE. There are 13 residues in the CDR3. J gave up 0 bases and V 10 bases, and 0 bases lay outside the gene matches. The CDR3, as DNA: TGTGCCGGACAGGGGGCGAACACCGGGGAGCTGTTTTTT. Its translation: CAGQGANTGELFF.

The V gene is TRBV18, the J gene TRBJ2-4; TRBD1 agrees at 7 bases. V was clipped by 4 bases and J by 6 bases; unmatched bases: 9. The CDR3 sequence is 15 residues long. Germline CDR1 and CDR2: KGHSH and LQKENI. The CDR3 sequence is CASSLVGTVGNIQYF. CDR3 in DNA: TGTGCCAGCTCACTAGTCGGGACAGTAGGAAACATTCAGTACTTC.

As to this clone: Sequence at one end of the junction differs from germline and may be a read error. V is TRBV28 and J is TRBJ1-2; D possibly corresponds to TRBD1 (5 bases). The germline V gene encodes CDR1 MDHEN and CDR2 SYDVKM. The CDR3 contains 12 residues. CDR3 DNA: TGTGCCAGCAGTTTACGGGACTACGGCTACACCTTC. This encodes CASSLRDYGYTF.

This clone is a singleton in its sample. The chain's CDR3 is CASSLGGTTVSYEQYF. CDR3 nucleotide sequence: TGTGCCAGCAGCCTGGGAGGGACTACGGTTTCCTACGAGCAGTACTTC. The gene calls are TRBV5-4 and TRBJ2-7, with 7 positions matching TRBD2. CDR1 is SGHNT, CDR2 YYREEE, per germline (reference sequence). The CDR3 consists of 16 residues. V shed 4 bases, J shed 1 base, and the junction held 11 bases outside the gene matches.

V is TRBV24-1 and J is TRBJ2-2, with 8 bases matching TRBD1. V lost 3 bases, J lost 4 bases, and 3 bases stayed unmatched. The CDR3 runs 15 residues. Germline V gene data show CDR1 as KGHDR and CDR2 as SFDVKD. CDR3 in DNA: TGTGCCACCAGTGATCAGGGGGCAGGCACCGGGGAGCTGTTTTTT. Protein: CATSDQGAGTGELFF.

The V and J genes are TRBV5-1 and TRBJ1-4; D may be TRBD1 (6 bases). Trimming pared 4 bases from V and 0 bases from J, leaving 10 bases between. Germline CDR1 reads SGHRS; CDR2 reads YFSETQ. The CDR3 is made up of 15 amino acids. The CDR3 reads CASSAGTTTNEKLFF. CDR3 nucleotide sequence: TGCGCCAGCAGCGCCGGGACAACAACTAATGAAAAACTGTTTTTT.